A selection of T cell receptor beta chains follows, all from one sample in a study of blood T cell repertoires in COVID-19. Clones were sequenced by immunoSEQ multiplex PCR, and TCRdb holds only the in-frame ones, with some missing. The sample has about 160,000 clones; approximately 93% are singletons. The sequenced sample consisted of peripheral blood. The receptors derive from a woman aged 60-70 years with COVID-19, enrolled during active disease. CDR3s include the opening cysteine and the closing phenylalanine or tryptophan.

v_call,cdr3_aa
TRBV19,CASSIYPGATDGYTF
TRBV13,CASSPRTSGGPRGETQYF
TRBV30,CAWRLSGGVLGELFF
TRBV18,CASSPSTGLNTEAFF
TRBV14,CASSQGVRWAEAFF
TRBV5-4,CASSSGLAGGLEQYF
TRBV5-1,CASSSIPGDDRYTF
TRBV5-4,CASSPMNREKETQYF
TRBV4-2,CASSRTGTSLTYGYTF
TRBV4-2,CASSHTGTGDYNEQFF
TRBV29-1,CSVGDSLYEQYF
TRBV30,CAWSRQGNYGYTF
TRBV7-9,CASSLVLAGDTDTQYF
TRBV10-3,CAIGEGVSGNTIYF
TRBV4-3,CASSQDLGGGNTEAFF
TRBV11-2,CASSLEQALSGNTIYF
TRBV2,CASGQGQQNTEAFF
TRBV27,CASSLVGQGSYRAFF
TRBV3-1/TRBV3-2,CASSQDVRGSYNEQFF
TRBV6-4,CASSLHPGFSGLYYGYTF
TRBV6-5,CASSQTSRGSFF